The clone carrying this TCR beta chain was seen a few times. The antigen is unknown. PCR involved 60 Vbeta and 13 Jbeta primers. Libraries were prepared by immunoSEQ multiplex PCR; TCRdb keeps only in-frame clonotypes and omits some of them. The repertoire consists of roughly 190,000 clones, with around two thirds occurring once and the leading ten covering 2.5% to 3%. This CDR3 has 15 amino acids. Germline trimming cut 2 bases from V and 3 bases from J; bases unmatched to any gene: 4. Germline CDR1 and CDR2: SGHKS and YYEKEE (reference sequence). These data originate in a study of cytomegalovirus exposure and HLA in healthy donors. Findings and caveats of the study: TCR beta chain V- and J-gene trimming was linked, in a later analysis, to a missense variant in DCLRE1C. A few chains tied to CMV proved CMV antigen-specific in vitro.

This clonotype was obtained from a man between 35 and 55 years old in good health and CMV-seronegative. The V and J genes are TRBV5-5 and TRBJ1-4; 7 positions agree with TRBD1. Sequencing was performed on PBMCs. This chain's CDR3 is CASSLLGQPNEKLFF. DNA for the CDR3: TGTGCCAGCAGCTTATTGGGACAGCCTAATGAAAAACTGTTTTTT.